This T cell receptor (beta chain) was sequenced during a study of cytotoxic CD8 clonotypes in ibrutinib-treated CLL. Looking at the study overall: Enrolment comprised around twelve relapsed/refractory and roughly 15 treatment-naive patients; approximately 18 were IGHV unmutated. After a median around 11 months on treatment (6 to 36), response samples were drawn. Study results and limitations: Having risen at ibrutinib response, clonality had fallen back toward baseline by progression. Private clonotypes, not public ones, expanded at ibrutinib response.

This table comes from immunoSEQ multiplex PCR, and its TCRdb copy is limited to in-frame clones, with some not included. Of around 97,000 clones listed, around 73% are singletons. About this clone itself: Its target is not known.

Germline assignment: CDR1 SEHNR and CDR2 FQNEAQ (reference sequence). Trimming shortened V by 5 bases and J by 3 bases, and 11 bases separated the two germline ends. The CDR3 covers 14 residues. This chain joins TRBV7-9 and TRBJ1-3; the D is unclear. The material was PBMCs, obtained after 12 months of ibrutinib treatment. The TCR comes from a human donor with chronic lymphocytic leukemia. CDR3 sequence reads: CASSRRTGGNTIYF. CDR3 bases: TGTGCCAGCAGCCGGAGGACTGGTGGAAACACCATATATTTT.